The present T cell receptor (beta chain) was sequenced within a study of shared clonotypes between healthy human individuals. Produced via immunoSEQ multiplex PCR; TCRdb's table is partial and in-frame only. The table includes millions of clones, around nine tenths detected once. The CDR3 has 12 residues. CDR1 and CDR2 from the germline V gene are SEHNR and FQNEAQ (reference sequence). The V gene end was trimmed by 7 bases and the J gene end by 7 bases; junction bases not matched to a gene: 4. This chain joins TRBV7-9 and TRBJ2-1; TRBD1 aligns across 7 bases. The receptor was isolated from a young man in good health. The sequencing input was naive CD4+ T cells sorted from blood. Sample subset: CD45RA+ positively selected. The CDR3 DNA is TGTGCCAGCAAGACAGGGAAAAATGAGCAGTTCTTC. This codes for CASKTGKNEQFF.